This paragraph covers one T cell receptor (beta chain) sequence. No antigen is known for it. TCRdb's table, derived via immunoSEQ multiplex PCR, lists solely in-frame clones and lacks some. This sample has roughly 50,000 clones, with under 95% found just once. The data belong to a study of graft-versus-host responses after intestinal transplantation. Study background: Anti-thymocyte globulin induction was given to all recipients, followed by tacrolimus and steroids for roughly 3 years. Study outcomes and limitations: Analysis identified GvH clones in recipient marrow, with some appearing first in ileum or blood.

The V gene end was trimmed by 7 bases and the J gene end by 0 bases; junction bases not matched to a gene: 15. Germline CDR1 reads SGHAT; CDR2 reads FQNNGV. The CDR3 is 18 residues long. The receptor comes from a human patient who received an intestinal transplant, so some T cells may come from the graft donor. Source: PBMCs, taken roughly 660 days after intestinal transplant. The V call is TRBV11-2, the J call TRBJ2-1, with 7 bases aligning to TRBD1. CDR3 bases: TGTGCCAGCACCGACGCCCGGGACAGTACTCGCTCCTACAATGAGCAGTTCTTC. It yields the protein CASTDARDSTRSYNEQFF.